Listed below are T cell receptor beta chains from one sample, sequenced in a study of blood T cell repertoires in COVID-19. Generated by immunoSEQ multiplex PCR, the TCRdb table keeps only in-frame clones and is missing some. The repertoire holds 60,000 to 85,000 clones, approximately 80% seen once, with roughly 18% in the top ten. The sample taken for sequencing was peripheral blood. The source is a man in his 70s who had recovered from COVID-19. The CDR3 runs from the conserved cysteine through the conserved F or W. D genes are given only for firm matches. Clone size is stated in some rows and not others, as once, few, many or a class when expanded.

V	size	J	D	DNA	CDR3
TRBV5-3	-	TRBJ2-5	-	TGTGCCAGAAGCTTCAACAGGAAAGAGACCCAGTACTTC	CARSFNRKETQYF
TRBV18	few	TRBJ2-1	-	TGTGCCAGCTCACCGAAAAACGGGGGGACAAACAATGAGCAGTTCTTC	CASSPKNGGTNNEQFF
TRBV7-2	few	TRBJ2-6	TRBD1	TGTGCCAGCAGCGCCCGGACAGGCACCTCTGGGGCCAACGTCCTGACTTTC	CASSARTGTSGANVLTF
TRBV7-9	-	TRBJ2-4	TRBD1	TGTGCCAGCAGCGAGGGACAGGGAGGGAGAAACATTCAGTACTTC	CASSEGQGGRNIQYF
TRBV6-5	-	TRBJ1-4	-	TGTGCCAGCAGGGGGAGGACTGAACGGAATGAAAAACTGTTTTTT	CASRGRTERNEKLFF
TRBV5-1	-	TRBJ2-2	-	TGCGCCAGCAGCTTGGACGGGAAAAACACGAACACCGGGGAGCTGTTTTTT	CASSLDGKNTNTGELFF
TRBV9	-	TRBJ2-5	TRBD2	TGTGCCAGCAGCGCCGAGACTAGCGGGGGCCCGGAGGCCCAGTACTTC	CASSAETSGGPEAQYF
TRBV28	-	TRBJ1-5	-	TGTGCCAGCAGTTTACAGGGGTTTAGCAATCAGCCCCAGCATTTT	CASSLQGFSNQPQHF
TRBV7-9	-	TRBJ2-5	-	TGTGCCAGCAGCTTATCCCGACAGCGACTCGGTAAAGAGACCCAGTACTTC	CASSLSRQRLGKETQYF
TRBV30	few	TRBJ1-2	TRBD1	TGTGCCTGGGGGACAGGCGGGGGCTACACCTTC	CAWGTGGGYTF
TRBV9	once	TRBJ1-2	TRBD1	TGTGCCAGCAGCGGCGGGACAGCACCCTATGGCTACACCTTC	CASSGGTAPYGYTF
TRBV28	-	TRBJ1-2	TRBD1	TGTGCCAGCAGTTCATTCTTGGGACAGGAGAACTATGGCTACACCTTC	CASSSFLGQENYGYTF
TRBV6-2/TRBV6-3	-	TRBJ1-1	-	TGTGCCAGCAGTCAGGGTGCTGAAGCTTTCTTT	CASSQGAEAFF
TRBV18	few	TRBJ1-5	-	TGTGCCAGCTCACAAGGCGCGGGGCAGCCCCAGCATTTT	CASSQGAGQPQHF
TRBV7-9	-	TRBJ2-5	TRBD1	TGTGCCAGCAGCCCCGGACAGGGGGCAGGGGAGACCCAGTACTTC	CASSPGQGAGETQYF
TRBV29-1	-	TRBJ1-2	TRBD1	TGCAGCGTTGGGGACAGACAAACCTACCTCTACACCTTC	CSVGDRQTYLYTF
TRBV6-2/TRBV6-3	-	TRBJ2-7	-	TGTGCCAGCAGTTACGGAGCGGCCTCCTACGAGCAGTACTTC	CASSYGAASYEQYF
TRBV7-8	-	TRBJ2-5	-	TGTGCCAGCAGCTCAATCCAGGGATACCAAGAGACCCAGTACTTC	CASSSIQGYQETQYF
TRBV11-2	-	TRBJ1-3	-	TGTGCCAGCAGCATAACAAGAAACACCATATATTTT	CASSITRNTIYF
TRBV4-1	-	TRBJ2-7	-	TGCGCCAGCAGCCTGAGCCCGAGCACGGACGAGCAGTACTTC	CASSLSPSTDEQYF
TRBV6-5	-	TRBJ2-1	-	TGTGCCAGCAGTTACTCGTACAGGCTAGACAATGAGCAGTTCTTC	CASSYSYRLDNEQFF
TRBV19	-	TRBJ2-2	-	TGTGCCAGTACCCGAACTCGGGGAGGCGGGGAGCTGTTTTTT	CASTRTRGGGELFF
TRBV24-1	-	TRBJ2-1	TRBD2	TGTGCCACCAGTGACCCGACTAGCGGGTCTAACAATGAGCAGTTCTTC	CATSDPTSGSNNEQFF
TRBV30	-	TRBJ2-1	TRBD2	TGTGCCTGGCGGGCCCGACGACTAGCGGGTGATGAGCAGTTCTTC	CAWRARRLAGDEQFF
TRBV6-5	-	TRBJ2-7	TRBD2	TGTGCCAGCAGTCCCTATGGGGGGGGTTACGAGCAGTACTTC	CASSPYGGGYEQYF
TRBV6-1	-	TRBJ1-1	-	TGTGCCAGCAGCCACGCGTCGCCTGAAGCTTTCTTT	CASSHASPEAFF
TRBV5-6	few	TRBJ2-7	TRBD1	TGTGCCAGCAGCACGGGACAGGGAACCTACGAGCAGTACTTC	CASSTGQGTYEQYF
TRBV4-3	-	TRBJ1-4	-	TGCGCCAGCAGCCAAGATAGAGGAAATGAAAAACTGTTTTTT	CASSQDRGNEKLFF